This entry is about one TCR beta chain. Its antigen is currently unknown. Deep level was the assay's run setting. Clones were sequenced by immunoSEQ multiplex PCR, and TCRdb holds only the in-frame ones, with some missing. The table has over 2 million clones, 85% to 95% seen once. These data belong to a study of shared clonotypes between healthy human individuals. General study results and limits: A handful of donors shared 4.5% to 6.5% of their naive CD4 clonotypes. The researchers took only blood, and tissue repertoires probably look different. The low donor count limited represented genetic and exposure-history diversity.

Only CD45RO-negative cells positively selected for CCR7 counted as naive CD8 cells, so terminally differentiated effector memory CD45RA+ cells were excluded. Sequencing was carried out using naive CD8+ T cells sorted from blood. This receptor was taken from a man younger than 35 in good health.

CDR3 sequence reads: CASSSRQSRETQYF. CDR3 sequence (DNA): TGCGCCAGCAGCTCGCGACAGTCGCGGGAGACCCAGTACTTC. J is TRBJ2-5 and V is TRBV5-1; D might be TRBD1 (5 bases). Germline lookup yields CDR1 SGHRS and CDR2 YFSETQ. The CDR3 loop spans 14 amino acids. Trimming removed 3 bases at V and 5 bases at J, with 14 bases between.